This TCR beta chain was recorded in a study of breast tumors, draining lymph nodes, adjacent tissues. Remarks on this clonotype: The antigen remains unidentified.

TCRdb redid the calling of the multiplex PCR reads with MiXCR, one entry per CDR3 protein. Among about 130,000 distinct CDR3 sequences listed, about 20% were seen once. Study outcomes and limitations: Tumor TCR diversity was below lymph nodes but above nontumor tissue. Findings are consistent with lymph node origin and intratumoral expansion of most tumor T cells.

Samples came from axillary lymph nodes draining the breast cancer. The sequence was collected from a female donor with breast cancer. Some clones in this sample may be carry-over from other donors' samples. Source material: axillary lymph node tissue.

The CDR3 region has the DNA TGTGCCAGCAGTCTTGGGAAAGAGACCCAGTACTTC. Translating it yields CASSLGKETQYF. The rearrangement links TRBV12-3 or TRBV12-4 to TRBJ2-5; D remains unclear. This CDR3 comprises 12 residues. Trimming shortened V by 5 bases and J by 3 bases, and 7 bases separated the two germline ends.